This TCR beta chain was observed in a study of cytomegalovirus exposure and HLA in healthy donors. Study summary: Sequencing of about 179 million T cells in an earlier analysis found 90 million to 120 million unique TCR beta sequences.

Germline V CDR1 and CDR2: MNHEY, SMNVEV (reference sequence). J lost 3 bases, V lost 6 bases, and 6 bases had no gene match. The CDR3 extends over 15 amino acids. The primer mix had 60 Vbeta and 13 Jbeta primers. Measured with immunoSEQ multiplex PCR; TCRdb has only the in-frame clones, and not every one. Among 100,000 to 150,000 clones listed, approximately 69% were seen once. The receptor comes from a middle-aged man in good health and CMV-seropositive. This chain uses TRBV27 with TRBJ2-5, with TRBD1 identical over 11 bases. The sample comprised PBMCs. CDR3 DNA sequence: TGTGCCAGCAGAGACAGGACAGGGGGCAAAGAGACCCAGTACTTC. Amino acid sequence: CASRDRTGGKETQYF.